This T cell receptor beta chain was profiled in a study of T-cell memory formation after mild COVID-19. General study points: Clones contracting across day 15 to 85 had a balanced CD4/CD8 profile; later expanding clones leaned CD4+. Whether day 37 second-wave clones are SARS-CoV-2-specific was not confirmed. The pre-infection memory compartment contained some responding clones, suggesting cross-reactive memory joined.

Constant-segment-primed 5'RACE gave TCR alpha and TCR beta cDNA libraries with sample barcodes and UMIs. TCRdb re-called the 5' RACE reads with MiXCR, one entry per CDR3 protein. The sample carries roughly 350,000 distinct CDR3 sequences, around a fifth recorded once. The V gene end was trimmed by 1 base and the J gene end by 9 bases; junction bases not matched to a gene: 4. Germline-derived CDR1 and CDR2 are LNHNV and YYDKDF (reference sequence). CDR3 length: 14 residues. In regard to this clonotype: What it binds is unknown.

V usage is TRBV15 and J usage is TRBJ2-1; 9 bases align to TRBD2. This TCR was sampled from an adult woman who had mild COVID-19 (a few samples of this study predate the infection). Cell type and time point are not known. Sequencing input: PBMCs or a T cell subset sorted from them (not recorded which). The DNA for the CDR3 is TGTGCCACCAGCAGAGTTAGCGGGGGCGGTGAGCAGTTCTTC. Protein sequence: CATSRVSGGGEQFF.